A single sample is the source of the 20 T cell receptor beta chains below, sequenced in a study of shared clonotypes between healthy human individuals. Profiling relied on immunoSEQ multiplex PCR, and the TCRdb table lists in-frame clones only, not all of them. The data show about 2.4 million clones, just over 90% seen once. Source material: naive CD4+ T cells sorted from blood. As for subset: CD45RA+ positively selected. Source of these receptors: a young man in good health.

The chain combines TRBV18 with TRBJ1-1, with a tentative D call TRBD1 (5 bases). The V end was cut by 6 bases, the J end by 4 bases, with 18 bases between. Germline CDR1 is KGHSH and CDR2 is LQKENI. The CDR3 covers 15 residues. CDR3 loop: CASSPTGGSGTEAFF. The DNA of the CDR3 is TGTGCCAGCTCTCCGACGGGGGGGTCGGGCACTGAAGCTTTCTTT. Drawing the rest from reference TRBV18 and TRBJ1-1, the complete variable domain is NAGVMQNPRHLVRRRGQEARLRCSPMKGHSHVYWYRQLPEEGLKFMVYLQKENIIDESGMPKERFSAEFPKEGPSILRIQQVVRGDSAAYFCASSPTGGSGTEAFFGQGTRLTVV.

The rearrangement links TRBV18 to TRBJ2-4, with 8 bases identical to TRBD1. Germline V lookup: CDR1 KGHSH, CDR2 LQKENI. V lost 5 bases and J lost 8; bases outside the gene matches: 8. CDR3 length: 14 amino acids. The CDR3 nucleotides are TGTGCCAGCTCATCCGGACAGGGAGGTTACATTCAGTACTTC. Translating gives CASSSGQGGYIQYF.

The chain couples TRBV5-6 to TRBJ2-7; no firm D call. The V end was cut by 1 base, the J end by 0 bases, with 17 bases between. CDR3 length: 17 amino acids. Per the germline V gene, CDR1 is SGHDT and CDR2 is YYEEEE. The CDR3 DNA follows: TGTGCCAGCAGCTTGTTCAGTGAGCGATTCCTCTCCTACGAGCAGTACTTC. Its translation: CASSLFSERFLSYEQYF.

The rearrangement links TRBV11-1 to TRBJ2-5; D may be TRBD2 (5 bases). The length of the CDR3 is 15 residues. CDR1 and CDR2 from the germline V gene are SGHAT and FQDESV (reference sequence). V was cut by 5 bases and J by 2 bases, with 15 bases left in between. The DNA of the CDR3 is TGTGCCAGCAGCCAATCCGGACTCCCTCAAGAGACCCAGTACTTC. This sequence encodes CASSQSGLPQETQYF.

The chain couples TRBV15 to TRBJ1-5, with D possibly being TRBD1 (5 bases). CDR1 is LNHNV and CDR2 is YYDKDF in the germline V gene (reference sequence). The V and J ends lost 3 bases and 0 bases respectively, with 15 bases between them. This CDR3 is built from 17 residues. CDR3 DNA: TGTGCCACCAGCAGTAGGCGGGGGTTCGTTAGCAATCAGCCCCAGCATTTT. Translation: CATSSRRGFVSNQPQHF.

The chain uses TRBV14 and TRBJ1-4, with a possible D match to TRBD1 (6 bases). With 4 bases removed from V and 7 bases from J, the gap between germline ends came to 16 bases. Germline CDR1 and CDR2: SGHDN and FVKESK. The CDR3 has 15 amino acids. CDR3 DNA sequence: TGTGCCAGCAGCCGTCGGACAGAGTACTTTGAAAAACTGTTTTTT. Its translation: CASSRRTEYFEKLFF.

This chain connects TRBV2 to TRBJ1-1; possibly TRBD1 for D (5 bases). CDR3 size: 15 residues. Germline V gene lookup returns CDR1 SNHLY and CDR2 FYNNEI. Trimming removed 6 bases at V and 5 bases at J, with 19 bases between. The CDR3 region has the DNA TGTGCCAGCAGCCGACCGACGACAGAAAGAACTGAAGCTTTCTTT. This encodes CASSRPTTERTEAFF. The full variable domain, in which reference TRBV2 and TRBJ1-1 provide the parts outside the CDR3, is EPEVTQTPSHQVTQMGQEVILRCVPISNHLYFYWYRQILGQKVEFLVSFYNNEISEKSEIFDDQFSVERPDGSNFTLKIRSTKLEDSAMYFCASSRPTTERTEAFFGQGTRLTVV.

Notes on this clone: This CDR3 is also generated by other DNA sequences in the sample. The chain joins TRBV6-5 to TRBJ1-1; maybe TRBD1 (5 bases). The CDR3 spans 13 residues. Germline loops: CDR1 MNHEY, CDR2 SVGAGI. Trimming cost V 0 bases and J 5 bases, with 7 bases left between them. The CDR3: CASSYSGGTEAFF. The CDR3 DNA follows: TGTGCCAGCAGTTACTCGGGGGGAACTGAAGCTTTCTTT.

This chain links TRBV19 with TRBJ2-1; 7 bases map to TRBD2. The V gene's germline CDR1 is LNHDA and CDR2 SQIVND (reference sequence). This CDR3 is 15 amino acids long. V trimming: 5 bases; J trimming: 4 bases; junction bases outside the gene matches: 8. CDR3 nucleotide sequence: TGTGCCAGTAGTCTGGGCGGGGGAAAATACAATGAGCAGTTCTTC. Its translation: CASSLGGGKYNEQFF.

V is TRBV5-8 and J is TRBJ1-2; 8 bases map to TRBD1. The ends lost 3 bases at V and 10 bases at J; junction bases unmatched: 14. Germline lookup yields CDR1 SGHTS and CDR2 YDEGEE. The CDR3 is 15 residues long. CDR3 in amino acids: CASSSDRGGGLPYTF. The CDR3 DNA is TGTGCCAGCAGCTCAGACAGGGGAGGAGGACTACCCTACACCTTC.

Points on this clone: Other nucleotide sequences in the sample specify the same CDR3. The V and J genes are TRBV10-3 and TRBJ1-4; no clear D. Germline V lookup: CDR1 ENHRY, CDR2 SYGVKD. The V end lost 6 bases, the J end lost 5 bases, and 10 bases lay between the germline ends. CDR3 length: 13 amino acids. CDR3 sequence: CAIRDGLNEKLFF. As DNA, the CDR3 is TGTGCCATCAGGGACGGCTTGAATGAAAAACTGTTTTTT.

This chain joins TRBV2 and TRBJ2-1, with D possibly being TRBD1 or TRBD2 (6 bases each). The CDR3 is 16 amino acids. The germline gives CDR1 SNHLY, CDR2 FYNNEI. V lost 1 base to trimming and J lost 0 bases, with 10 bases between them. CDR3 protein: CASSEEGGSSYNEQFF. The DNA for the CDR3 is TGTGCCAGCAGTGAAGAAGGGGGGAGCTCCTACAATGAGCAGTTCTTC.

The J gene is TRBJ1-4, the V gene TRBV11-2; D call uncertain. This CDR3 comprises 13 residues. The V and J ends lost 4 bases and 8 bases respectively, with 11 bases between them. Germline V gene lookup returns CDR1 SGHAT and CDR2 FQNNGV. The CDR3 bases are TGTGCCAGCAGCTGGAACGGAGGGGAAAAACTGTTTTTT. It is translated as CASSWNGGEKLFF.

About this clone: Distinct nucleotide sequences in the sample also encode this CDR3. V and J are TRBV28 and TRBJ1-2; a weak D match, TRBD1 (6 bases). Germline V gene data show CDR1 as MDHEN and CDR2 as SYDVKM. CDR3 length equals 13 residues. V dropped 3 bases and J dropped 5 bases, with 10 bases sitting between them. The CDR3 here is CASSLGGPYGYTF. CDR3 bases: TGTGCCAGCAGTTTGGGGGGGCCATATGGCTACACCTTC.

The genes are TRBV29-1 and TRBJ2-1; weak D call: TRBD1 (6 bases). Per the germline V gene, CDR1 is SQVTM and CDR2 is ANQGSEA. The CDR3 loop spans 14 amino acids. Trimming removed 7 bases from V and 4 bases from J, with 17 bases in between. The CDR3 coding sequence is TGCAGCGGGACAGATCCTCTGCGTTACAATGAGCAGTTCTTC. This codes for CSGTDPLRYNEQFF.

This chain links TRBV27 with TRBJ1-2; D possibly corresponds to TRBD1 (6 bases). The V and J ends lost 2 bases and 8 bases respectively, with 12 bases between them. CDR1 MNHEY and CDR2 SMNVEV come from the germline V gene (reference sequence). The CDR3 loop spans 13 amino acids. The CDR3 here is CASSLGQGRGYTF. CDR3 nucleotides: TGTGCCAGCAGTTTAGGGCAGGGGCGGGGCTACACCTTC.

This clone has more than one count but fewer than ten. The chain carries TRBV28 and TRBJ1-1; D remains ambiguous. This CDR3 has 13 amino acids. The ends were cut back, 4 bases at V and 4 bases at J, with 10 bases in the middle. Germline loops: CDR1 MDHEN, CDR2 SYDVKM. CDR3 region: CASSSPRLTEAFF. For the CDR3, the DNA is TGTGCCAGCAGTTCTCCCCGGCTCACTGAAGCTTTCTTT.

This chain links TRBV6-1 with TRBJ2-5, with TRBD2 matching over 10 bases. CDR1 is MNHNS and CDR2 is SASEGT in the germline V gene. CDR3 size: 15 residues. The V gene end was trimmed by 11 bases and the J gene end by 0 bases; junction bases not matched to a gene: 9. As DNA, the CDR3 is TGTGCCGGTGGACTAGCGGACTGGTACCAAGAGACCCAGTACTTC. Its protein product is CAGGLADWYQETQYF.

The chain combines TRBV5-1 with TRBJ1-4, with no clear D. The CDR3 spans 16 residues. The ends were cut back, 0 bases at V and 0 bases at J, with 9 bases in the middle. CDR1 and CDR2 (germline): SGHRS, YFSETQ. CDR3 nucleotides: TGCGCCAGCAGCTTGGCTACGGCTGCAACTAATGAAAAACTGTTTTTT. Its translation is CASSLATAATNEKLFF.

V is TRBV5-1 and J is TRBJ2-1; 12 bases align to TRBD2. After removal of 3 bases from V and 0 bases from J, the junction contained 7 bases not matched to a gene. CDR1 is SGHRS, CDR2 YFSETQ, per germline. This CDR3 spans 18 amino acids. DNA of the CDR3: TGCGCCAGCAGCTCGACTAAGACTAGCGGGGGCTCCTACAATGAGCAGTTCTTC. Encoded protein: CASSSTKTSGGSYNEQFF.